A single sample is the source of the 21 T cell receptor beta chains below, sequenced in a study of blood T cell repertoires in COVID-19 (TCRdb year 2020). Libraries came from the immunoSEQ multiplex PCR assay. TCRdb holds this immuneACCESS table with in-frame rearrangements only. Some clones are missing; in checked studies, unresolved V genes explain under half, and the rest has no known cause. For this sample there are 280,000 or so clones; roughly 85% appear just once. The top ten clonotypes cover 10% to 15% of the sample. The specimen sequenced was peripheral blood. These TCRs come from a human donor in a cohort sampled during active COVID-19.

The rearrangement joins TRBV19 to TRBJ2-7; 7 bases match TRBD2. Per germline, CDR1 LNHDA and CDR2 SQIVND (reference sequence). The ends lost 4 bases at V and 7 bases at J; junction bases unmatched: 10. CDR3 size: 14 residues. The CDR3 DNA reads TGTGCCAGTAGTACACGGGAGGCCGGGGGAGAGCAGTACTTC. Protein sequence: CASSTREAGGEQYF.

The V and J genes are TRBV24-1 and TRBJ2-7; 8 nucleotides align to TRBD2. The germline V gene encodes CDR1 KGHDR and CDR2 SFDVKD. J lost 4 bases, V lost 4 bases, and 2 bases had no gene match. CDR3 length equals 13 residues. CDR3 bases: TGTGCCACCAGTGAGGGGACTAGATACGAGCAGTACTTC. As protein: CATSEGTRYEQYF.

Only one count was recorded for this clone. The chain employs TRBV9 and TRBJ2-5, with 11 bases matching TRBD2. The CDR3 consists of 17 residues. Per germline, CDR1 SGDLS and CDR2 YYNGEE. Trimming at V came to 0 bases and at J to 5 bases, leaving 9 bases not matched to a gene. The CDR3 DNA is TGTGCCAGCAGCGTAGGATTCACTAGCGGGAGCTGGGAGACCCAGTACTTC. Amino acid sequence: CASSVGFTSGSWETQYF. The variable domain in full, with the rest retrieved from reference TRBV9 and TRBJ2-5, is DSGVTQTPKHLITATGQRVTLRCSPRSGDLSVYWYQQSLDQGLQFLIQYYNGEERAKGNILERFSAQQFPDLHSELNLSSLELGDSALYFCASSVGFTSGSWETQYFGPGTRLLVL.

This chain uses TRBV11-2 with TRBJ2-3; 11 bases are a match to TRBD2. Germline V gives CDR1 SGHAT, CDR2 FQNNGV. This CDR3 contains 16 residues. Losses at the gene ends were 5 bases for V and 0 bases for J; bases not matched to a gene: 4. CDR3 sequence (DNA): TGTGCCAGCAGCGGACTAGCGGGTTTGAGCACAGATACGCAGTATTTT. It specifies CASSGLAGLSTDTQYF.

The DNA of the CDR3 is TGTGCCAGTAGTACCTCCGGACTAGCTTACAATGAGCAGTTCTTC. It is translated as CASSTSGLAYNEQFF. The chain links TRBV19 to TRBJ2-1, with 8 bases aligning to TRBD2. V shed 4 bases and J 4 bases; nucleotides not matched to a gene: 6. The CDR3 totals 15 residues. Germline loops: CDR1 LNHDA, CDR2 SQIVND (reference sequence).

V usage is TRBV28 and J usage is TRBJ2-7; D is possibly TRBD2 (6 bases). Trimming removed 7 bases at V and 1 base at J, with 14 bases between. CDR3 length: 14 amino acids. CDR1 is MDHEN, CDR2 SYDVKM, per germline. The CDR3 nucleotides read TGTGCCAGCATCGGGGCGGGGCCATCCTACGAGCAGTACTTC. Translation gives CASIGAGPSYEQYF. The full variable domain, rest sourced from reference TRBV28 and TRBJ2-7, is DVKVTQSSRYLVKRTGEKVFLECVQDMDHENMFWYRQDPGLGLRLIYFSYDVKMKEKGDIPEGYSVSREKKERFSLILESASTNQTSMYLCASIGAGPSYEQYFGPGTRLTVT.

The CDR3 is CASSSGSGSVYNEQFF. The CDR3 bases are TGTGCCAGTAGTAGTGGGAGCGGTTCCGTCTACAATGAGCAGTTCTTC. The V call is TRBV19, the J call TRBJ2-1; perhaps TRBD2 as D (5 bases). From germline, CDR1 is LNHDA and CDR2 SQIVND (reference sequence). V dropped 4 bases and J dropped 3 bases, with 16 bases sitting between them. The CDR3 contains 16 residues.

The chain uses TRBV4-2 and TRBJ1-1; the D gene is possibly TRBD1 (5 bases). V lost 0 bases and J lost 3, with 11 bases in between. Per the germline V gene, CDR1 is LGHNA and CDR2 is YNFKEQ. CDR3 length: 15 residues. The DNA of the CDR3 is TGTGCCAGCAGCCAAGAGTCGGGGGGGTACACTGAAGCTTTCTTT. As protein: CASSQESGGYTEAFF.

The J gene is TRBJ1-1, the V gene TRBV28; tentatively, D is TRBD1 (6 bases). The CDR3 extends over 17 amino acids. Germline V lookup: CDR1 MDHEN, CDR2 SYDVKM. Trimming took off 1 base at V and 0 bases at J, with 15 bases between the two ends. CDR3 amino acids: CASSLFVRGLMNTEAFF. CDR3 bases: TGTGCCAGCAGTTTATTTGTCAGGGGATTAATGAACACTGAAGCTTTCTTT. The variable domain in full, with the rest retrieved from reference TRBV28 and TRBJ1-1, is DVKVTQSSRYLVKRTGEKVFLECVQDMDHENMFWYRQDPGLGLRLIYFSYDVKMKEKGDIPEGYSVSREKKERFSLILESASTNQTSMYLCASSLFVRGLMNTEAFFGQGTRLTVV.

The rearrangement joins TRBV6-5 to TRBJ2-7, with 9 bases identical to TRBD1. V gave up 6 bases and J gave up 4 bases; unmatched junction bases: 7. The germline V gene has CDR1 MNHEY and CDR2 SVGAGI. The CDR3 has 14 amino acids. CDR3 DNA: TGTGCCAGCAGGGCCGGGACAGGGCAATACGAGCAGTACTTC. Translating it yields CASRAGTGQYEQYF.

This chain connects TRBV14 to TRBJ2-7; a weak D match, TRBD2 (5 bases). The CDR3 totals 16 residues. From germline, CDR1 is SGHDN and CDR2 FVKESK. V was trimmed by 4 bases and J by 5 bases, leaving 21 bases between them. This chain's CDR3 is CASSLNRRGLGDEQYF. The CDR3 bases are TGTGCCAGCAGCCTTAATCGTCGGGGTCTCGGGGACGAGCAGTACTTC.

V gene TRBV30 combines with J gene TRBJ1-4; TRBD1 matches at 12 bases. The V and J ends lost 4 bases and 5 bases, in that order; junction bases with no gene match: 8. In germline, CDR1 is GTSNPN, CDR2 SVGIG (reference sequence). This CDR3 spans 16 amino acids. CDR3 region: CAWNPGQGALNEKLFF. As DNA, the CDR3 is TGTGCCTGGAACCCGGGACAGGGGGCCCTGAATGAAAAACTGTTTTTT.

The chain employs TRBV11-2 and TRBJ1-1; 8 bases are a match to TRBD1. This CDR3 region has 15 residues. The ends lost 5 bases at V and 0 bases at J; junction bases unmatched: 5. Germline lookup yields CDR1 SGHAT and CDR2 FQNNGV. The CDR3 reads CASSPRTGLNTEAFF. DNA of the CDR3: TGTGCCAGCAGCCCACGGACAGGGCTGAACACTGAAGCTTTCTTT.

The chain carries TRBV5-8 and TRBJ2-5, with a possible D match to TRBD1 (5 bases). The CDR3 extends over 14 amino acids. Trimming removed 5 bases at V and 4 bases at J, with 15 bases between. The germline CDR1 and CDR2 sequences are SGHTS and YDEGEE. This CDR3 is CASRPGHPRETQYF. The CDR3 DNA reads TGTGCCAGCAGGCCTGGACACCCGAGAGAGACCCAGTACTTC. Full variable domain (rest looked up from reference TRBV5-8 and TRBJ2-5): EAGVTQSPTHLIKTRGQQATLRCSPISGHTSVYWYQQALGLGLQFLLWYDEGEERNRGNFPPRFSGRQFPNYSSELNVNALELEDSALYLCASRPGHPRETQYFGPGTRLLVL.

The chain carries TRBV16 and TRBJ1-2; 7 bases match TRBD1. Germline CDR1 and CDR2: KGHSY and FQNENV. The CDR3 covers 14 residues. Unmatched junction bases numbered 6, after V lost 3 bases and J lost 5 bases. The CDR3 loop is CASSHGTDYYGYTF. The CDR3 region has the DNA TGTGCCAGCAGCCATGGGACAGACTATTATGGCTACACCTTC. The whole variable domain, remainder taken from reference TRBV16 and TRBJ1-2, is GEEVAQTPKHLVRGEGQKAKLYCAPIKGHSYVFWYQQVLKNEFKFLISFQNENVFDETGMPKERFSAKCLPNSPCSLEIQATKLEDSAVYFCASSHGTDYYGYTFGSGTRLTVV.

The CDR3 DNA reads TGTGCCAGCAGTTCAACAGGGGTAATGACGCAGTATTTT. Protein product: CASSSTGVMTQYF. This chain connects TRBV6-2 or TRBV6-3 to TRBJ2-3; 7 nucleotides agree with TRBD1. Per germline, CDR1 MNHEY and CDR2 SVGEGT. J lost 9 bases, V lost 4 bases, and 7 bases had no gene match. The CDR3 contains 13 residues.

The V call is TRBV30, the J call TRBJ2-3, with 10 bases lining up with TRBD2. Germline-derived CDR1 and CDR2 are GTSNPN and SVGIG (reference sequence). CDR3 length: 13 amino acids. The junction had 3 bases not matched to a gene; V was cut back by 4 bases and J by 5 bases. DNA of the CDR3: TGTGCCTGGAATCTAGCGGGAGAAGATACGCAGTATTTT. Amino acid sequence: CAWNLAGEDTQYF.

The CDR3: CATESRGGPLISNQPQHF. For the CDR3, the DNA is TGTGCCACCGAGAGTAGGGGAGGACCCCTCATAAGCAATCAGCCCCAGCATTTT. The chain combines TRBV19 with TRBJ1-5, with D possibly being TRBD1 (5 bases). Germline V lookup: CDR1 LNHDA, CDR2 SQIVND (reference sequence). The V gene lost 10 bases and the J gene lost 1 base, with 26 bases spanning the gap. The CDR3 runs 18 residues.

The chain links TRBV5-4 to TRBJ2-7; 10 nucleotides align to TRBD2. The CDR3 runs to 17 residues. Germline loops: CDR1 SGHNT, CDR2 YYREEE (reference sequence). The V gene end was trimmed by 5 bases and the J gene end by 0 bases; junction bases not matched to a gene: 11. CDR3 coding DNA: TGTGCCAGCAGTCTTGGGTTGGCTAGCGGGAGCTCCTACGAGCAGTACTTC. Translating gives CASSLGLASGSSYEQYF.

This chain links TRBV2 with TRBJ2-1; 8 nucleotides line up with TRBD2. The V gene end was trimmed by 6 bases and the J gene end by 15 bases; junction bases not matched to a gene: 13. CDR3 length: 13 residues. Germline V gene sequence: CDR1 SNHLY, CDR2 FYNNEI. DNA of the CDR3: TGTGCCAGCAGGGGAACAATAGCGGGAAGGCCGTTCTTC. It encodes CASRGTIAGRPFF.

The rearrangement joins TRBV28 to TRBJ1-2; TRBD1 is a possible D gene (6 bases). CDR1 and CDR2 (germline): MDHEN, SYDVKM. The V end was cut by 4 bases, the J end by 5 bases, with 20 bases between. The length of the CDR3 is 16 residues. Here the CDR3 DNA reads TGTGCCAGCAGTTCCTCGACAGGATGGTATTGGTATGGCTACACCTTC. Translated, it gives CASSSSTGWYWYGYTF.